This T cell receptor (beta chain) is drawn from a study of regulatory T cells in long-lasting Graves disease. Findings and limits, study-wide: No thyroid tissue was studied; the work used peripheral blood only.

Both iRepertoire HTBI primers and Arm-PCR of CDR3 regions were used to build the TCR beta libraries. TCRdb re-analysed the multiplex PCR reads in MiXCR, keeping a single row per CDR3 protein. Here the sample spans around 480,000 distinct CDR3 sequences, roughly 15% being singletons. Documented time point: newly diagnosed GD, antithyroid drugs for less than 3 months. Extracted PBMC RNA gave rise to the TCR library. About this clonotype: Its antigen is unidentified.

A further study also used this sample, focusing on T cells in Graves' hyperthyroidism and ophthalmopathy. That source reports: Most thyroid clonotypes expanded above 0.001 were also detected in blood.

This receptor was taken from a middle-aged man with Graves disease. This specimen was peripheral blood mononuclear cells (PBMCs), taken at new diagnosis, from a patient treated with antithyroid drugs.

The CDR3 here is CASSSSPGQGLFSGANVLTF. DNA for the CDR3: TGTGCCAGCAGCTCTTCACCGGGACAGGGCCTCTTCTCTGGGGCCAACGTCCTGACTTTC. This chain joins TRBV7-9 and TRBJ2-6; TRBD1 agrees at 9 bases. CDR3 length: 20 residues. Looked up from germline, CDR1 is SEHNR and CDR2 is FQNEAQ (reference sequence). The V and J ends lost 4 bases and 0 bases, in that order; junction bases with no gene match: 13.